This T cell receptor beta chain was profiled in a study of blood T cell repertoires in COVID-19 (dated by TCRdb to the early 2020s). With respect to the entire study: Samples covering the acute and convalescent phases of COVID-19 were provided by collaborators in the United States, Italy and Spain. The material from the prospective study consisted of cDNA or gDNA derived from T cells, B-cell-depleted T cells, or PBMCs. Deeply sampled blood TCRbeta repertoires from subjects exposed to, actively infected with, or recovered from COVID-19 were included in the dataset. Where available, HLA class I and class II types were obtained from metadata supplied by the sample provider rather than from assay-based typing. The samples were drawn from two sources: the first 160 participants of the ongoing ImmuneRACE study, and 1,254 subjects contributed by 6 global collaborators. The repertoires were released in a freely available public database meant as a resource for research on the immune response to SARS-CoV-2. Sample metadata almost always included a de-identified subject ID, COVID-19 status, age in years and sex. The research as a whole found: The amount of clinical and demographic metadata varied by source and participant and was provided uncurated.

V ends up 0 bases short and J 0 bases short, with an unmatched junction base count of 2. The germline V gene (reference sequence) gives CDR1 as LGHDT and CDR2 as YNNKEL. Reading from cysteine to phenylalanine, the CDR3 counts 16 amino acids. The DNA shown is the 48-base CDR3, in frame from base 1. Whole blood was collected in K2EDTA tubes by collaborating institutions according to the institutions' own protocols. For TCRbeta analysis, collaborator samples were shipped as frozen whole blood, as isolated PBMCs, or as DNA extracted from either sample type. As regards this clone: Its antigen target is currently unknown. No base-level quality is on record; no much larger clone is a single base apart.

The immunoSEQ Assay, a bias-controlled multiplex PCR, was used to amplify TCRbeta CDR3 regions from genomic DNA. The source study handled its data this way. Within the assay, amplification of reference gene primers was used to estimate how many nucleated cells each sample contained. To quantify the absolute abundance of each unique TCRbeta CDR3 rearrangement, sequence reads were collapsed and filtered. Productive Simpson clonality was computed per sample as the square root of Simpson's diversity index over productive rearrangements. The clones in this table, taken by TCRdb from immuneACCESS, are in-frame only. Not every clone is retained; where verified, under half of the shortfall comes from an unresolved V gene, and the cause of the rest is unknown. D and trimming were read from the DNA, whereas the V and J calls and clone size are those reported in that table. In all, the sample holds about 280,000 clones, and about 85% of those were seen once. The ten largest clones capture about an eighth of the sample.

Recombination joined TRBV3-1 (or the pseudogene TRBV3-2) with TRBJ2-1; 7 middle bases align to TRBD2. The source is a human donor in a cohort sampled during active COVID-19. Sequences were obtained from peripheral blood. Here the CDR3 is given as CASSQDRGVSYNEQFF. The sequenced DNA is TGTGCCAGCAGCCAAGATCGGGGGGTCTCCTACAATGAGCAGTTCTTC.